This TCR beta chain derives from a study of CD8 T cells in ankylosing spondylitis. The CDR3 runs to 11 residues. V was trimmed by 3 bases and J by 4 bases, leaving 3 bases between them. This clonotype was seen repeatedly, ten times or more. Its specificity is not known. Points from the study as a whole: Peripheral blood samples showed relatively rare disease-linked clones, and these clones were CD8+. Roughly eight highly homologous variants formed a TCR beta motif that appeared characteristic of ankylosing spondylitis blood. Enrichment of disease-linked clones was reportedly significant in matched ankylosing spondylitis synovial fluid.

Quantitative molecular-barcoded 5'-RACE generated the TCR beta libraries. TCRdb ran MiXCR on the 5' RACE reads and lists one entry per CDR3 protein. The table has some 340,000 distinct CDR3 sequences, about 14% seen once; the top ten hold about 1%. V is TRBV12-3 or TRBV12-4 and J is TRBJ2-5; D call uncertain. The receptor's source is a male donor with ankylosing spondylitis or in good health (not recorded which). Input material: blood, either unsorted or a sorted T cell fraction (not recorded which). CDR3 sequence (DNA): TGTGCCAGCAGTTTCGGAGAGACCCAGTACTTC. Encoded protein: CASSFGETQYF.